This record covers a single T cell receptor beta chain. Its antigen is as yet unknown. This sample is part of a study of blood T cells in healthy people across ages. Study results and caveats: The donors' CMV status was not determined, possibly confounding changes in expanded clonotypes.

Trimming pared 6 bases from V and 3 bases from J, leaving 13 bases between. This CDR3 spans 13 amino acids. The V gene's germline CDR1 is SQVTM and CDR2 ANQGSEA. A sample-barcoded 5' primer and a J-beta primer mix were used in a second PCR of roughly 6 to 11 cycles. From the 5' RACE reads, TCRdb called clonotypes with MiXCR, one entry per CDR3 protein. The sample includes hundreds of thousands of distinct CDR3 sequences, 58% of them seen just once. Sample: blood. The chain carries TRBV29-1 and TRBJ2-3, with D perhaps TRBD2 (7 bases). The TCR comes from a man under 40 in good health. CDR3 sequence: CSVDGGQTDTQYF. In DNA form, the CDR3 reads TGCAGCGTGGACGGGGGGCAGACAGATACGCAGTATTTT.